This T cell receptor beta chain emerged from a study of T cell clonotyping in hematopoietic cell transplantation. Assay: immunoSEQ multiplex PCR; the TCRdb copy retains only in-frame clones and omits some. The data hold around 13,000 clones, with around 83% observed a single time. This CDR3 comprises 17 residues. Trimming shortened V by 0 bases and J by 1 base, and 13 bases separated the two germline ends. Germline CDR1 SGHNT, CDR2 YYREEE (reference sequence). The sample in question was PBMCs, obtained 100 days after allogeneic stem cell transplant. The chain is built from TRBV5-4 and TRBJ2-2; the D gene is possibly TRBD2 (6 bases). The source is a female patient aged 40-49 years who had an allogeneic stem cell transplant from a related donor, so T cells may come from the graft donor. Some clones in this sample may be carry-over from other donors' samples. The DNA of the CDR3 is TGTGCCAGCAGCTTGGTGGTGGGTAGCGGGAACACCGGGGAGCTGTTTTTT. This translates into CASSLVVGSGNTGELFF.